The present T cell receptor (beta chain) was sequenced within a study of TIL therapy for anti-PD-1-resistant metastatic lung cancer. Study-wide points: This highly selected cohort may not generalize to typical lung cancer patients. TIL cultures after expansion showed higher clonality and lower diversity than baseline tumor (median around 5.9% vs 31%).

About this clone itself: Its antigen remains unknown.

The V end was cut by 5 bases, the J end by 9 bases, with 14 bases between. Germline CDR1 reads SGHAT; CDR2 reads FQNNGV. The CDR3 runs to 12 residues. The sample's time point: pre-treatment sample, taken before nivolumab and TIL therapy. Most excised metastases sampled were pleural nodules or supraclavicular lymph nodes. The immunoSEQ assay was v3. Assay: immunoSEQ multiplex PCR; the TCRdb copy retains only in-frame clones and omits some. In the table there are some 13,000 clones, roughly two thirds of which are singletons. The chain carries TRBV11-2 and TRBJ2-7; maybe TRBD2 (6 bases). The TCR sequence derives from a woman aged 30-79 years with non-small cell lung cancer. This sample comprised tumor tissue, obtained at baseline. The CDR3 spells CASSQEGQGQYF. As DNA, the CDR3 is TGTGCCAGCAGCCAGGAGGGCCAGGGGCAGTACTTC.